This T cell receptor beta chain originates from a study of shared clonotypes between healthy human individuals. Turning to the study itself: The cohort had two women and a few men, ages 18 to 49. The study's findings and limits: Four donors had 4% to 5% of their naive CD4 clonotypes in common.

Using immunoSEQ multiplex PCR, the repertoire was profiled, and TCRdb retains in-frame clones only, with some absent. The table shows about 610,000 clones, with 90% to 97% occurring only once. J was trimmed by 4 bases and V by 0 bases; bases with no gene match: 4. The CDR3 has 16 amino acids. CDR1 is SGHAT and CDR2 is FQNNGV in the germline V gene. For this clone: The target antigen is unknown.

Naive CD8 populations comprised CD45RO-negative cells positively selected for CCR7, excluding terminally differentiated effector memory CD45RA+ cells. Donors were healthy HIV-negative adults without recently reported acute infections or vaccinations. The sample was naive CD8+ T cells sorted from blood. The rearrangement uses TRBV11-2 and TRBJ2-1, with 9 bases lining up with TRBD1. The origin of this receptor is a woman aged 25 to 39 in good health. DNA of the CDR3: TGTGCCAGCAGCTTAGAAACAGGGGGCGCTTACAATGAGCAGTTCTTC. It encodes CASSLETGGAYNEQFF.